The entry that follows covers one TCR beta chain sequence. Antigen: not known. These data come from a study of T cells after yellow fever vaccination. TCRdb passed the 5' RACE reads through MiXCR, listing each CDR3 protein once. Of a few hundred thousand distinct CDR3 sequences listed, 13% are singletons. The V end lost 1 base, the J end lost 5 bases, and 14 bases lay between the germline ends. Germline V gene sequence: CDR1 SGHTA, CDR2 FQGNSA. The CDR3 is made up of 16 amino acids. Regarding the study as a whole: FACS-sorted repertoires might harbor abundant contaminating clonotypes from the bulk population.

The sample was CD4+ T cells sorted from PBMCs, taken 45 days after the yellow fever booster vaccination. The sequence derives from a young man who received the YFV17D yellow fever vaccine. This chain connects TRBV7-2 to TRBJ2-2, with D possibly being TRBD1 (5 bases). The CDR3 sequence is CASSLGVRGRTGELFF. As DNA, the CDR3 is TGTGCCAGCAGCTTAGGTGTTAGGGGTCGAACCGGGGAGCTGTTTTTT.